What follows are 19 T cell receptor beta chains derived from one specimen sequenced in a study of T cell responses to AZD1222 COVID-19 vaccine. TCRdb keeps only in-frame clones here, not all; method: immunoSEQ multiplex PCR. The data show about 140,000 clones, with 80% to 95% seen just once and less than 1.5% held by the top ten. The sample here was peripheral blood, taken 28 days after the second AZD1222 dose. The source of these receptors is an adult who received the AZD1222 COVID-19 vaccine.

The V and J genes are TRBV28 and TRBJ1-5; the D is unclear. Deletions cut 2 bases from V and 0 bases from J, with 11 bases between. Germline lookup yields CDR1 MDHEN and CDR2 SYDVKM. CDR3 length: 16 amino acids. The CDR3 nucleotides read TGTGCCAGCAGTTTAAGTTCAGCATATAGCAATCAGCCCCAGCATTTT. It is translated as CASSLSSAYSNQPQHF.

The genes are TRBV28 and TRBJ1-4, with D possibly TRBD1 on 5 matching bases. CDR3 length: 14 amino acids. Trimming cost V 5 bases and J 8 bases, with 15 bases left between them. The germline V gene encodes CDR1 MDHEN and CDR2 SYDVKM. The CDR3: CASSLGGGWEKLFF. The CDR3 coding sequence is TGTGCCAGCAGTCTCGGCGGGGGTTGGGAAAAACTGTTTTTT.

The V gene is TRBV10-3, the J gene TRBJ1-1; no clear D. Germline CDR1 and CDR2: ENHRY and SYGVKD. The CDR3 sequence is 13 residues long. V dropped 2 bases and J dropped 4 bases, with 8 bases sitting between them. The CDR3, as DNA: TGTGCCATCAGTGAGAACAAGGCCACTGAAGCTTTCTTT. Amino acids: CAISENKATEAFF.

The chain employs TRBV19 and TRBJ1-5, with 9 nucleotides matching TRBD1. The V gene end was trimmed by 3 bases and the J gene end by 2 bases; junction bases not matched to a gene: 5. Germline V lookup: CDR1 LNHDA, CDR2 SQIVND (reference sequence). The CDR3 has 16 residues. The CDR3 loop reads CASSIVRTGGNQPQHF. Written as DNA, the CDR3 is TGTGCCAGTAGTATCGTCCGGACAGGGGGCAATCAGCCCCAGCATTTT.

V usage is TRBV9 and J usage is TRBJ1-2; 8 bases match TRBD1. Trimming took 2 bases from V and 2 from J; bases not matched to a gene: 8. Germline V gene sequence: CDR1 SGDLS, CDR2 YYNGEE. The CDR3 totals 16 residues. The CDR3 nucleotides are TGTGCCAGCAGCGTCGGGACAGGAACTCAAAACTATGGCTACACCTTC. It codes for CASSVGTGTQNYGYTF.

The genes are TRBV3-1 (or the pseudogene TRBV3-2) and TRBJ1-4; weak D call: TRBD1 (6 bases). The CDR3 totals 15 residues. V gave up 3 bases and J gave up 5 bases, with 13 bases separating them. Germline V gives CDR1 LGHDT, CDR2 YNNKEL (reference sequence). This CDR3 is CASSQSQGGNEKLFF. The CDR3 DNA reads TGTGCCAGCAGCCAGTCACAGGGTGGAAATGAAAAACTGTTTTTT.

The J gene is TRBJ1-1, the V gene TRBV27; D ambiguous. This CDR3 has 13 amino acids. CDR1 is MNHEY, CDR2 SMNVEV, per germline (reference sequence). V was cut by 8 bases and J by 5 bases, with 15 bases left in between. CDR3 loop: CASGLGGVTEAFF. CDR3 coding DNA: TGTGCCAGCGGGCTGGGCGGGGTGACTGAAGCTTTCTTT.

The chain is built from TRBV14 and TRBJ1-2, with 8 bases matching TRBD1. The germline V gene has CDR1 SGHDN and CDR2 FVKESK. Unmatched junction bases numbered 8, after V lost 5 bases and J lost 3 bases. The CDR3 runs to 15 residues. The CDR3 coding sequence is TGTGCCAGCAGCGTCCGACAGGGGTTCTACTATGGCTACACCTTC. It yields the protein CASSVRQGFYYGYTF.

V gene TRBV19 combines with J gene TRBJ1-1; D not resolved. CDR1 and CDR2 from the germline V gene are LNHDA and SQIVND (reference sequence). The V gene lost 3 bases and the J gene lost 8 bases, with 7 bases spanning the gap. The CDR3 runs 11 residues. The CDR3 loop reads CASSMPGEAFF. The CDR3 bases are TGTGCCAGTAGTATGCCGGGGGAAGCTTTCTTT.

The chain combines TRBV5-1 with TRBJ1-6; 8 positions agree with TRBD1. With 5 bases clipped from V and 5 bases from J, the junction kept 3 bases outside the gene matches. CDR1 is SGHRS, CDR2 YFSETQ, per germline. The length of the CDR3 is 14 residues. The DNA for the CDR3 is TGCGCCAGCAGGACAGGGGAAAATAATTCACCCCTCCACTTT. This translates into CASRTGENNSPLHF. The full variable domain, rest sourced from reference TRBV5-1 and TRBJ1-6, is KAGVTQTPRYLIKTRGQQVTLSCSPISGHRSVSWYQQTPGQGLQFLFEYFSETQRNKGNFPGRFSGRQFSNSRSEMNVSTLELGDSALYLCASRTGENNSPLHFGNGTRLTVT.

This chain connects TRBV28 to TRBJ1-2; D perhaps matches TRBD1 (6 bases). The germline CDR1 and CDR2 sequences are MDHEN and SYDVKM. V was clipped by 2 bases and J by 0 bases, with 10 bases between them. The CDR3 is made up of 15 amino acids. Here the CDR3 DNA reads TGTGCCAGCAGTTTAGGGGGGCCCGCTAACTATGGCTACACCTTC. It translates to CASSLGGPANYGYTF.

This clone was counted a few times. The V call is TRBV10-2, the J call TRBJ1-3, with D possibly being TRBD1 (5 bases). The CDR3 consists of 15 residues. Germline-derived CDR1 and CDR2 are WSHSY and SAAADI. Between the trimmed V and J ends, which lost 0 bases and 4 bases, there was a span of 10 bases. CDR3 nucleotide sequence: TGCGCCAGCAGTGAGTCAAGGGGCAGGGGAAACACCATATATTTT. Its protein product is CASSESRGRGNTIYF.

In nucleotides, the CDR3 is TGTGCCTCTGGACAGGTATTTAATCAGCCCCAGCATTTT. Residues: CASGQVFNQPQHF. The chain combines TRBV19 with TRBJ1-5; 7 bases map to TRBD1. The CDR3 is 13 residues long. With 11 bases clipped from V and 4 bases from J, the junction kept 8 bases outside the gene matches. Germline loops: CDR1 LNHDA, CDR2 SQIVND (reference sequence). Full variable domain (missing parts from reference TRBV19 and TRBJ1-5): DGGITQSPKYLFRKEGQNVTLSCEQNLNHDAMYWYRQDPGQGLRLIYYSQIVNDFQKGDIAEGYSVSREKKESFPLTVTSAQKNPTAFYLCASGQVFNQPQHFGDGTRLSIL.

The rearrangement uses TRBV5-6 and TRBJ2-7; no clear D gene. The V gene lost 4 bases and the J gene lost 0 bases, with 17 bases spanning the gap. Germline V gene sequence: CDR1 SGHDT, CDR2 YYEEEE. The CDR3 loop spans 16 amino acids. The CDR3 loop is CASSLRSTKPSYEQYF. In nucleotides, the CDR3 is TGTGCCAGCAGCCTAAGATCAACCAAACCCTCCTACGAGCAGTACTTC.

This chain's CDR3 is CASSFGSNYTF. The CDR3 bases are TGTGCCAGCAGTTTCGGGTCCAACTACACCTTC. This chain uses TRBV12-3 or TRBV12-4 with TRBJ1-2, with unresolved D. CDR3 size: 11 residues. Trimming shortened V by 3 bases and J by 10 bases, and 9 bases separated the two germline ends.

V is TRBV14 and J is TRBJ2-5, with 9 bases fitting TRBD2. CDR3 length: 14 residues. V shed 6 bases and J 1 base; nucleotides not matched to a gene: 3. Germline V gene lookup returns CDR1 SGHDN and CDR2 FVKESK. CDR3 DNA sequence: TGTGCCAGCAGTCCTAGCGGGGTCCAAGAGACCCAGTACTTC. As protein: CASSPSGVQETQYF. Complete variable domain (other parts from reference TRBV14 and TRBJ2-5): EAGVTQFPSHSVIEKGQTVTLRCDPISGHDNLYWYRRVMGKEIKFLLHFVKESKQDESGMPNNRFLAERTGGTYSTLKVQPAELEDSGVYFCASSPSGVQETQYFGPGTRLLVL.

The chain has TRBV25-1 and TRBJ2-7, with D perhaps TRBD1 (6 bases). V was shortened by 5 bases and J by 4 bases, with 15 bases between the two germline ends. This CDR3 contains 14 residues. CDR1 is MGHDK and CDR2 is SYGVNS in the germline V gene. In nucleotides, the CDR3 is TGTGCCAGCAGTAAACCGGGACACAATTACGAGCAGTACTTC. As protein: CASSKPGHNYEQYF.

This clone showed up just once. This chain links TRBV2 with TRBJ1-5; no reliable D call. V was shortened by 6 bases and J by 4 bases, with 4 bases between the two germline ends. The germline V gene has CDR1 SNHLY and CDR2 FYNNEI. The CDR3 runs to 11 residues. The CDR3 DNA follows: TGTGCCAGCAGCTTTAATCAGCCCCAGCATTTT. Protein sequence: CASSFNQPQHF. Drawing the rest from reference TRBV2 and TRBJ1-5, the complete variable domain is EPEVTQTPSHQVTQMGQEVILRCVPISNHLYFYWYRQILGQKVEFLVSFYNNEISEKSEIFDDQFSVERPDGSNFTLKIRSTKLEDSAMYFCASSFNQPQHFGDGTRLSIL.

The chain uses TRBV5-6 and TRBJ1-6; maybe TRBD1 (6 bases). CDR3 length: 18 residues. Germline CDR1 and CDR2: SGHDT and YYEEEE. V was clipped by 0 bases and J by 4 bases, with 17 bases between them. This CDR3 is CASSLVYQGQMYNSPLHF. The CDR3 bases are TGTGCCAGCAGCTTGGTGTATCAGGGGCAAATGTATAATTCACCCCTCCACTTT.